The present TCR beta chain was sequenced within a study of beta chain features in type 1 diabetes (dated by TCRdb to the late 2010s). Broadly, across the study: Mean age, gender distribution, total cell number and subset yield were not different between patients and healthy donors. A total of about 110,000,000 sorted cells were examined across all samples, and a strong correlation was observed between cell number per subset and RNA yield. The study compared the TCRB repertoires of sorted circulating CD4+ T cell subsets in recently diagnosed type 1 diabetes patients with those in matched healthy donors. Regulatory and stem cell-like memory subsets were isolated from only 8 patients and roughly eight healthy donors, whereas naive and central memory subsets came from all 30 or so donors. What the research found in general, with its limitations: Because small numbers of individuals were included in the HLA sub-analyses, any influence of HLA type on TCRB rearrangement was left unresolved. Because cDNA was sequenced instead of genomic DNA, activated cells with high expression could be over-represented, although the groups did not differ in activation or CD3 levels. At VDJ recombination sites, patients with type 1 diabetes made fewer insertions and deleted more nucleotides, a pattern implying thymic rearrangement abnormalities. A moderate but significant shortening of TCRB CDR3 length was observed in type 1 diabetes patients in all four CD4+ subsets. The naive, central memory and regulatory TCRB repertoires appeared to resemble one another more closely among patients than among healthy donors. PCR may preferentially amplify shorter templates, but because patient and control samples were amplified and corrected together, any resulting skew would affect both groups equally.

All of the isolated RNA was reverse transcribed with the High Capacity cDNA Reverse Transcription Kit, so expressed TCRB transcripts were sequenced. Deep immunoSEQ sequencing was applied to naive, central memory and regulatory T cell samples, giving an average of about 3.8 million total reads per sample. Sorted cells were lysed in RLT buffer, and RNA was extracted using DNase-treated RNeasy Micro or Mini kits according to cell number. To prevent cross-contamination, every cell subset was processed on its own, while patient and healthy donor samples were processed together. The immunoSEQ multiplex PCR was used to amplify TCRB sequences from cDNA, yielding 87-bp fragments that span the CDR3 region. Sequencing of the amplicons was performed on the Illumina HiSeq platform. The authors' pipeline ran thus. Synthetic template baselines were used to correct PCR bias computationally, reads within Hamming distance 2 were collapsed, and singletons that could not be merged were discarded. Reads were aligned to IMGT to assign V, D and J genes, CDR3 length, and insertions or deletions at six rearrangement sites. Within each subset, clonotype counts were normalized to sorted cell number, and only after that were true diversity and Gini coefficients computed with the tcR R package. The overlap coefficient, calculated on TCRB nucleotide sequences, was used to quantify repertoire sharing. TCRdb took this table from immuneACCESS and kept in-frame rearrangements with V and J called. Such tables lack part of the clones; where checked against another copy, unresolved V genes explain under half of the gap, and the rest is unexplained. The V and J calls and clone size are taken from that table; D and trimming were inferred from the DNA. This sample gives around 130,000 clones in total; around 9% of them show up just once. The ten largest clonotypes hold approximately 0.7% of the sample.

The junction shows trimming of 0 bases on V and 8 bases on J, plus 14 bases between the germline ends. The CDR3, cysteine through phenylalanine, is 15 amino acids long. Of the read, only the CDR3 DNA is kept; its 45 bases are in frame from base 1. CDR1 SGHRS and CDR2 YFSETQ are derived from the germline V gene. This clone appeared a few times. The specificity of this receptor is unknown. Base-call qualities are not available, and no considerably larger clone is one nucleotide away. From each donor, a single peripheral blood sample of about 100 mL on average was drawn into heparinised tubes. A BD FACSAria II and a panel including CD45RO, CCR7, CD25, CD127, CD95 and CD27 were used to sort naive, central memory, regulatory and stem cell-like memory CD4+ T cells. All sorted populations exceeded 98% purity. PBMCs were separated immediately by Lymphoprep density gradient centrifugation and were stained directly, without being cultured. So that batch effects would be minimized, each experiment stained and sorted samples in pairs, pairing one healthy donor with one patient.

The chain is assembled from TRBV5-1 and TRBJ1-4; matching of 5 bases hints at TRBD1 as the D gene. The source material was central memory CD4+ T cells from blood. This sequence originates from a man aged 25-45 years with type 1 diabetes. CDR3 loop: CASSLAGGGDEKLFF. The bases read TGCGCCAGCAGCTTGGCCGGAGGAGGGGACGAAAAACTGTTTTTT.